The 2 T cell receptor beta chains below come from one sample, sequenced in a study of cytomegalovirus exposure and HLA in healthy donors. Researchers ran the PCR with 60 Vbeta and 13 Jbeta primers. Clones were sequenced by immunoSEQ multiplex PCR, and TCRdb holds only the in-frame ones, with some missing. The sample holds 95,000 to 100,000 clones, 60% to 80% seen once. The sample comprised PBMCs. The receptor set was obtained from a female donor in good health and CMV-seronegative.

The CDR3 DNA follows: TGTGCCAGCAGTGGTGGGACAGCTAACTATGGCTACACCTTC. This translates into CASSGGTANYGYTF. The chain couples TRBV6-1 to TRBJ1-2; 7 bases agree with TRBD1. With 4 bases clipped from V and 0 bases from J, the junction kept 2 bases outside the gene matches. CDR3 length equals 14 residues. Germline V gene lookup returns CDR1 MNHNS and CDR2 SASEGT.

This chain links TRBV5-4 with TRBJ1-2, with D maybe TRBD1 (6 bases). The germline V gene encodes CDR1 SGHNT and CDR2 YYREEE (reference sequence). The CDR3 runs to 13 residues. Between the trimmed V and J ends, which lost 7 bases and 8 bases, there was a span of 18 bases. CDR3 DNA: TGTGCCAGCGAGAAACAGGGCGTAAGGGGCTACACCTTC. It is translated as CASEKQGVRGYTF.